The 26 T cell receptor beta chains below come from one sample, sequenced in a study of long-term antiretroviral therapy in people with HIV. At survey level, the immunoSEQ assay was run in its v3.0 version. Assay: immunoSEQ multiplex PCR; the TCRdb copy retains only in-frame clones and omits some. The sample shows 15,000 or so clones, 81% of them seen only once. Material: unsorted PBMCs, obtained 1.2 years before starting antiretroviral therapy. These receptors all stem from a man in his thirties or forties with HIV.

The rearrangement links TRBV7-9 to TRBJ2-7, with D possibly being TRBD1 (6 bases). The CDR3 sequence is 12 residues long. CDR1 and CDR2 from the germline V gene are SEHNR and FQNEAQ (reference sequence). V was clipped by 3 bases and J by 4 bases, with 7 bases between them. DNA for the CDR3: TGTGCCAGCAGCTTCAGGGGTTACGAGCAGTACTTC. It encodes CASSFRGYEQYF.

The V and J genes are TRBV6-5 and TRBJ2-7; 8 positions match TRBD1. The V and J ends lost 6 bases and 6 bases, in that order; junction bases with no gene match: 7. Per germline, CDR1 MNHEY and CDR2 SVGAGI. The CDR3 has 13 amino acids. The CDR3 protein is CASRQGAGSEQYF. The CDR3 DNA reads as TGTGCCAGCAGGCAGGGGGCAGGTAGCGAGCAGTACTTC.

This clone was seen a single time. The chain combines TRBV2 with TRBJ1-2; 9 bases map to TRBD1. V shed 4 bases, J shed 4 bases, and the junction held 10 bases outside the gene matches. The germline V gene has CDR1 SNHLY and CDR2 FYNNEI. The CDR3 has 16 residues. In nucleotides, the CDR3 is TGTGCCAGCAGTGTCCAGCGGGACAGGGAGGGCTATGGCTACACCTTC. Protein: CASSVQRDREGYGYTF.

The chain joins TRBV6-6 to TRBJ1-4; D uncertain. CDR3 length: 15 amino acids. Germline CDR1 reads MNHNY; CDR2 reads SVGAGI (reference sequence). Trimming removed 4 bases from V and 0 bases from J, with 9 bases in between. CDR3 bases: TGTGCCAGCAGTTGGACGGACTCAACTAATGAAAAACTGTTTTTT. Residues: CASSWTDSTNEKLFF.

The rearrangement uses TRBV7-2 and TRBJ2-4; a weak D match, TRBD2 (6 bases). V gave up 3 bases and J gave up 7 bases, with 13 bases separating them. The V gene's germline CDR1 is SGHTA and CDR2 FQGNSA. The CDR3 consists of 14 residues. CDR3 residues: CASSFWGGRNIQYF. The DNA for the CDR3 is TGTGCCAGCAGCTTTTGGGGAGGAAGGAACATTCAGTACTTC. Full variable domain (rest looked up from reference TRBV7-2 and TRBJ2-4): GAGVSQSPSNKVTEKGKDVELRCDPISGHTALYWYRQSLGQGLEFLIYFQGNSAPDKSGLPSDRFSAERTGGSVSTLTIQRTQQEDSAVYLCASSFWGGRNIQYFGAGTRLSVL.

The rearrangement uses TRBV6-4 and TRBJ2-5; TRBD1 or TRBD2 may be the D gene (6 bases each). The germline gives CDR1 MRHNA, CDR2 SNTAGT. Trimming removed 5 bases from V and 5 bases from J, with 12 bases in between. This CDR3 is built from 13 residues. The CDR3 is CASSNQGRETQYF. CDR3 DNA sequence: TGTGCCAGCAGTAACCAGGGGAGGGAGACCCAGTACTTC.

The CDR3 loop reads CASSSTSGRLGETQYF. In DNA, the CDR3 is TGTGCCAGCAGCTCAACTAGCGGGAGGTTAGGAGAGACCCAGTACTTC. V gene TRBV7-8 combines with J gene TRBJ2-5; 12 nucleotides agree with TRBD2. J lost 4 bases, V lost 4 bases, and 7 bases had no gene match. This CDR3 contains 16 residues. Per germline, CDR1 SGHVS and CDR2 FQNEAQ.

The rearrangement joins TRBV6-5 to TRBJ2-1; no clear D. The germline CDR1 and CDR2 sequences are MNHEY and SVGAGI. The CDR3 runs 13 residues. V was cut by 7 bases and J by 1 base, with 8 bases left in between. CDR3 loop: CASKSDSYNEQFF. CDR3 DNA sequence: TGTGCCAGCAAAAGTGATTCCTACAATGAGCAGTTCTTC.

This chain connects TRBV5-6 to TRBJ2-3, with 10 bases fitting TRBD2. V lost 2 bases to trimming and J lost 3 bases; unmatched junction nucleotides: 3. CDR3 length: 15 residues. The germline V gene has CDR1 SGHDT and CDR2 YYEEEE. The DNA for the CDR3 is TGTGCCAGCAGCTTAACAGCGGGGGGGACAGATACGCAGTATTTT. Translated, it gives CASSLTAGGTDTQYF.

The chain has TRBV4-2 and TRBJ1-1, with 10 bases that match TRBD1. The CDR3 has 18 amino acids. The germline CDR1 and CDR2 sequences are LGHNA and YNFKEQ. With 0 bases clipped from V and 2 bases from J, the junction kept 9 bases outside the gene matches. CDR3 protein: CASSQDRQGAWANTEAFF. In nucleotides, the CDR3 is TGTGCCAGCAGCCAAGATCGACAGGGGGCCTGGGCCAACACTGAAGCTTTCTTT.

The genes are TRBV28 and TRBJ2-2; the D is unclear. V lost 3 bases, J lost 2 bases, and 10 bases lay in between. CDR1 is MDHEN and CDR2 is SYDVKM in the germline V gene. The CDR3 spans 15 residues. The CDR3 DNA reads TGTGCCAGCAGTTTTTCGGGCATCAACACCGGGGAGCTGTTTTTT. This gives the protein CASSFSGINTGELFF.

This clone was counted only a few times. The J gene is TRBJ1-2, the V gene TRBV19, with 7 bases lining up with TRBD1. Germline lookup yields CDR1 LNHDA and CDR2 SQIVND (reference sequence). After removal of 5 bases from V and 0 bases from J, the junction contained 9 bases not matched to a gene. This CDR3 has 16 residues. The CDR3 sequence: CASSARPGTANYGYTF. The CDR3 DNA reads TGTGCCAGTAGTGCCCGACCCGGGACAGCTAACTATGGCTACACCTTC.

CDR3 region: CASSPRSGGTGELFF. The CDR3 nucleotides read TGTGCCAGCAGCCCCCGGAGCGGGGGCACCGGGGAGCTGTTTTTT. V usage is TRBV9 and J usage is TRBJ2-2, with 8 nucleotides matching TRBD2. Trimming removed 4 bases from V and 4 bases from J; junction bases left unmatched: 6. CDR1 and CDR2 (germline): SGDLS, YYNGEE. This CDR3 has 15 residues.

V usage is TRBV11-2 and J usage is TRBJ1-5; D not certain. CDR3 length: 16 amino acids. The V end lost 3 bases, the J end lost 1 base, and 13 bases lay between the germline ends. CDR1 and CDR2 from the germline V gene are SGHAT and FQNNGV. CDR3 in DNA: TGTGCCAGCAGCTTTTCGCCCGCAGGCAGCAATCAGCCCCAGCATTTT. It translates to CASSFSPAGSNQPQHF.

This chain connects TRBV5-1 to TRBJ2-3; a possible D gene is TRBD2 (6 bases). This CDR3 spans 14 amino acids. Germline lookup yields CDR1 SGHRS and CDR2 YFSETQ. The germline V and J ends were trimmed by 2 bases and 2 bases, with 9 bases remaining between them. The DNA of the CDR3 is TGCGCCAGCAGCTTCGGAGGGTACACAGATACGCAGTATTTT. Translated, it gives CASSFGGYTDTQYF.

The chain recombines TRBV5-6 with TRBJ2-7; TRBD2 matches at 12 bases. There are 14 residues in the CDR3. V dropped 3 bases and J dropped 4; count of bases not matched to a gene: 2. Germline V gene lookup returns CDR1 SGHDT and CDR2 YYEEEE. The CDR3 region has the DNA TGTGCCAGCAGCTCTAGCGGGGGGGAGTACGAGCAGTACTTC. Its translation is CASSSSGGEYEQYF. Variable domain in full (rest from reference TRBV5-6 and TRBJ2-7): DAGVTQSPTHLIKTRGQQVTLRCSPKSGHDTVSWYQQALGQGPQFIFQYYEEEERQRGNFPDRFSGHQFPNYSSELNVNALLLGDSALYLCASSSSGGEYEQYFGPGTRLTVT.

The rearrangement links TRBV2 to TRBJ2-7, with D perhaps TRBD2 (5 bases). The germline V and J ends were trimmed by 8 bases and 1 base, with 12 bases remaining between them. The V gene's germline CDR1 is SNHLY and CDR2 FYNNEI. This CDR3 has 13 amino acids. CDR3 amino acids: CASVTRGSYEQYF. CDR3 coding DNA: TGTGCCAGCGTAACTAGAGGGTCCTACGAGCAGTACTTC.

The chain links TRBV7-2 to TRBJ2-5; D gene uncertain. Germline V CDR1 and CDR2: SGHTA, FQGNSA. V lost 5 bases to trimming and J lost 0 bases, with 10 bases between them. This CDR3 region has 14 residues. The CDR3 region has the DNA TGTGCCAGCAGCCAAGTCCGGTACCAAGAGACCCAGTACTTC. Translated: CASSQVRYQETQYF.

CDR3 DNA sequence: TGCGCCAGCAGCCAATTGAGATGGGGCGGGGAGCTGTTTTTT. Amino acid sequence: CASSQLRWGGELFF. The chain employs TRBV4-1 and TRBJ2-2, with D uncertain. The V gene lost 2 bases and the J gene lost 7 bases, with 11 bases spanning the gap. The CDR3 has 14 amino acids. CDR1 MGHRA and CDR2 YSYEKL come from the germline V gene.

V usage is TRBV5-4 and J usage is TRBJ2-5; 10 nucleotides agree with TRBD2. Germline V gene data show CDR1 as SGHNT and CDR2 as YYREEE (reference sequence). The CDR3 contains 16 residues. V lost 9 bases and J lost 5; bases outside the gene matches: 16. CDR3 protein: CATYEPSGGGSETQYF. The DNA for the CDR3 is TGTGCCACCTACGAGCCTAGCGGGGGAGGGTCGGAGACCCAGTACTTC.

V is TRBV5-1 and J is TRBJ2-3, with D possibly TRBD2 on 6 matching bases. The CDR3 contains 13 residues. Germline V gene data show CDR1 as SGHRS and CDR2 as YFSETQ. V lost 5 bases and J lost 3, with 10 bases in between. The CDR3 spells CASSRGDTDTQYF. The CDR3 DNA reads TGCGCCAGCAGTCGCGGGGATACAGATACGCAGTATTTT. Full variable domain (rest looked up from reference TRBV5-1 and TRBJ2-3): KAGVTQTPRYLIKTRGQQVTLSCSPISGHRSVSWYQQTPGQGLQFLFEYFSETQRNKGNFPGRFSGRQFSNSRSEMNVSTLELGDSALYLCASSRGDTDTQYFGPGTRLTVL.

The chain couples TRBV29-1 to TRBJ1-1, with a tentative D call TRBD1 (6 bases). Germline lookup yields CDR1 SQVTM and CDR2 ANQGSEA. Between the trimmed V and J ends, which lost 3 bases and 5 bases, there was a span of 16 bases. The CDR3 contains 14 residues. CDR3 nucleotides: TGCAGCGTTGAGAGGGTCAGGGGAACAACTGAAGCTTTCTTT. This translates into CSVERVRGTTEAFF.

This chain connects TRBV7-2 to TRBJ2-5; 7 bases map to TRBD2. V was clipped by 2 bases and J by 5 bases; unmatched bases: 11. CDR1 and CDR2 (germline): SGHTA, FQGNSA. The CDR3 has 16 residues. The CDR3 loop reads CASSLTLAVPGETQYF. DNA of the CDR3: TGTGCCAGCAGCTTAACCCTAGCGGTTCCCGGGGAGACCCAGTACTTC.

The chain uses TRBV25-1 and TRBJ1-1; D not resolved. The V end was cut by 4 bases, the J end by 8 bases, with 23 bases between. CDR1 is MGHDK and CDR2 is SYGVNS in the germline V gene. This CDR3 is built from 16 residues. CDR3 sequence reads: CASSGGSPQPEKEAFF. The DNA for the CDR3 is TGTGCCAGCAGTGGTGGTTCCCCCCAGCCGGAGAAAGAAGCTTTCTTT.

The rearrangement joins TRBV6-1 to TRBJ1-2; D is unresolved. The CDR3 runs to 13 residues. Trimming took 0 bases from V and 3 from J, leaving 5 bases between them. The germline CDR1 and CDR2 sequences are MNHNS and SASEGT. Written as DNA, the CDR3 is TGTGCCAGCAGTGAAGCGCGGGACTATGGCTACACCTTC. This sequence encodes CASSEARDYGYTF.

Written as DNA, the CDR3 is TGTGCCAGCTCACGTGAAGTACGGTCAGATACGCAGTATTTT. Its protein product is CASSREVRSDTQYF. V usage is TRBV18 and J usage is TRBJ2-3; unclear D gene. CDR3 length equals 14 residues. Between the trimmed V and J ends, which lost 4 bases and 4 bases, there was a span of 12 bases. CDR1 KGHSH and CDR2 LQKENI come from the germline V gene.